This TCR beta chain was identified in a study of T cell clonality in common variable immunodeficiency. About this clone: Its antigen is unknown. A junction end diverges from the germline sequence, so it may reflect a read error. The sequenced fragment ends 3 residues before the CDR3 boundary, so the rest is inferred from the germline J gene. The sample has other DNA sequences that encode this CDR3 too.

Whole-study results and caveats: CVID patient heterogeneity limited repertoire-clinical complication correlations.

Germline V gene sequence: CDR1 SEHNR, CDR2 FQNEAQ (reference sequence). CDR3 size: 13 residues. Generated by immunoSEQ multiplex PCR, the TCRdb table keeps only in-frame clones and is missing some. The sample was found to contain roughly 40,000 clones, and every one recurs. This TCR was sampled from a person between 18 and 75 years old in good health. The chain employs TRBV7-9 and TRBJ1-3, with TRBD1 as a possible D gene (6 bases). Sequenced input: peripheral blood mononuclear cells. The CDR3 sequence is CASKTGAGNTIYF. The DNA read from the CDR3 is TGTGCCAGCAAGACAGGAGCTGGAAACACA.